These 21 T cell receptor beta chains originate from one sample sequenced in a study of cytomegalovirus exposure and HLA in healthy donors. Profiling relied on immunoSEQ multiplex PCR, and the TCRdb table lists in-frame clones only, not all of them. The sample yields approximately 97,000 clones, 93% seen once. Material for sequencing was PBMCs. The origin of the receptors is a woman in her 30s in good health and CMV-seropositive.

V gene TRBV28 combines with J gene TRBJ1-2; perhaps TRBD1 as D (5 bases). The germline CDR1 and CDR2 sequences are MDHEN and SYDVKM. This CDR3 region has 12 residues. Trimming left V 3 bases short and J 8 bases short, with 10 bases between. The CDR3: CASSFQGYGYTF. The CDR3 region has the DNA TGTGCCAGCAGTTTCCAGGGATACGGCTACACCTTC.

V gene TRBV21-1 combines with J gene TRBJ2-3; the D segment call TRBD1 is taken from the table without a DNA check. TRBV21-1 is marked as a pseudogene. CDR3 size: 15 residues. CDR3 sequence: CASSKGQPFTDTQYF. For the CDR3, the DNA is TGTGCCAGCAGCAAAGGACAGCCATTCACAGATACGCAGTATTTT.

The rearrangement links TRBV6-5 to TRBJ2-7; 7 nucleotides agree with TRBD2. J gave up 5 bases and V 5 bases, and 6 bases lay outside the gene matches. This CDR3 region has 13 residues. CDR1 and CDR2 (germline): MNHEY, SVGAGI. CDR3 region: CASSMRETHEQYF. CDR3 sequence (DNA): TGTGCCAGCAGTATGCGGGAGACACACGAGCAGTACTTC.

The chain is built from TRBV11-2 and TRBJ2-7; 7 bases match TRBD2. The CDR3 runs 15 residues. The ends lost 7 bases at V and 6 bases at J; junction bases unmatched: 15. CDR1 is SGHAT and CDR2 is FQNNGV in the germline V gene. Written as DNA, the CDR3 is TGTGCCAGCACCCCCGTGGCGGGAGTTTTTTCCGAGCAGTACTTC. Amino acids: CASTPVAGVFSEQYF.

A single count supports this clone. This chain links TRBV18 with TRBJ2-7; 9 bases match TRBD1. The CDR3 is 15 residues long. The V and J ends lost 2 bases and 2 bases, in that order; junction bases with no gene match: 4. Germline V gene lookup returns CDR1 KGHSH and CDR2 LQKENI. This CDR3 reads CASSPGDRATYEQYF. DNA of the CDR3: TGTGCCAGCTCACCAGGGGACAGGGCGACCTACGAGCAGTACTTC.

V and J are TRBV30 and TRBJ2-7; no definite D call. Trimming took 5 bases from V and 5 from J, leaving 10 bases between them. CDR3 size: 11 residues. CDR1 GTSNPN and CDR2 SVGIG come from the germline V gene (reference sequence). CDR3 DNA: TGTGCCTGGGCAGGAATTCACGAGCAGTACTTC. Translating it yields CAWAGIHEQYF.

DNA of the CDR3: TGTGCCTGGAGTGTATCGGGTGTCAAAAACATTCAGTACTTC. This sequence encodes CAWSVSGVKNIQYF. The rearrangement links TRBV30 to TRBJ2-4; D is ambiguous. There are 14 residues in the CDR3. Germline CDR1 is GTSNPN and CDR2 is SVGIG (reference sequence). V dropped 0 bases and J dropped 3 bases, with 9 bases sitting between them.

The chain joins TRBV7-9 to TRBJ1-1; D ambiguous. The CDR3 length is 13 residues. The ends were cut back, 5 bases at V and 3 bases at J, with 10 bases in the middle. CDR1 is SEHNR and CDR2 is FQNEAQ in the germline V gene (reference sequence). CDR3 protein: CASSPRMDTEAFF. The CDR3 DNA follows: TGTGCCAGCAGCCCCAGGATGGACACTGAAGCTTTCTTT.

The V call is TRBV11-2, the J call TRBJ2-7; 11 bases are shared with TRBD2. In germline, CDR1 is SGHAT, CDR2 FQNNGV. The CDR3 loop spans 15 amino acids. V trimming: 5 bases; J trimming: 1 base; junction bases outside the gene matches: 4. CDR3 in DNA: TGTGCCAGCAGCGCGGGACTAGCGGATTCCTACGAGCAGTACTTC. Amino acids: CASSAGLADSYEQYF.

The chain couples TRBV18 to TRBJ2-3; TRBD1 matches at 8 bases. CDR3 length equals 11 residues. The germline CDR1 and CDR2 sequences are KGHSH and LQKENI. The junction had 4 bases not matched to a gene; V was cut back by 10 bases and J by 7 bases. CDR3 sequence reads: CATRQGNTQYF. The CDR3 region has the DNA TGTGCCACCCGACAGGGGAATACGCAGTATTTT.

This clone has just one count. V and J are TRBV5-8 and TRBJ2-7; 8 bases agree with TRBD1. Trimming at V came to 3 bases and at J to 6 bases, leaving 8 bases not matched to a gene. In germline, CDR1 is SGHTS, CDR2 YDEGEE. The CDR3 is made up of 14 amino acids. The chain's CDR3 is CASSSEQGVFEQYF. In nucleotides, the CDR3 is TGTGCCAGCAGCTCGGAACAGGGGGTCTTCGAGCAGTACTTC.

V gene TRBV5-6 combines with J gene TRBJ2-7; 7 bases match TRBD2. This CDR3 contains 12 residues. The germline gives CDR1 SGHDT, CDR2 YYEEEE. The J segment lost 6 bases and the V segment lost 4 bases, leaving 4 bases of the junction unmatched. The CDR3 region is CASSKGTIEQYF. DNA of the CDR3: TGTGCCAGCAGCAAAGGGACTATCGAGCAGTACTTC.

This chain uses TRBV12-5 with TRBJ1-5; D call uncertain. The germline gives CDR1 LGHNT, CDR2 FRNRAP. This CDR3 region has 13 residues. Trimming cost V 5 bases and J 3 bases, with 8 bases left between them. The DNA for the CDR3 is TGTGCTAGTGGTACAGCTCCCAATCAGCCCCAGCATTTT. Amino acids: CASGTAPNQPQHF. Drawing the rest from reference TRBV12-5 and TRBJ1-5, the complete variable domain is DARVTQTPRHKVTEMGQEVTMRCQPILGHNTVFWYRQTMMQGLELLAYFRNRAPLDDSGMPKDRFSAEMPDATLATLKIQPSEPRDSAVYFCASGTAPNQPQHFGDGTRLSIL.

Here the CDR3 reads CASSTPTGTGDHGLYGYTF. Here the CDR3 DNA reads TGTGCCAGTAGTACCCCTACCGGGACAGGGGATCACGGGCTGTATGGCTACACCTTC. The chain couples TRBV19 to TRBJ1-2; 10 bases agree with TRBD1. Germline lookup yields CDR1 LNHDA and CDR2 SQIVND (reference sequence). This CDR3 region has 19 residues. The V and J ends lost 4 bases and 5 bases, in that order; junction bases with no gene match: 19.

This sequence joins TRBV2 and TRBJ2-5; D might be TRBD1 (5 bases). The CDR3 contains 14 residues. V was trimmed by 4 bases and J by 0 bases, leaving 9 bases between them. Germline lookup yields CDR1 SNHLY and CDR2 FYNNEI. The CDR3 DNA sequence: TGTGCCAGCAGTGTGGACACATACCAAGAGACCCAGTACTTC. Residues: CASSVDTYQETQYF. The full variable domain, its missing parts supplied by reference TRBV2 and TRBJ2-5, is EPEVTQTPSHQVTQMGQEVILRCVPISNHLYFYWYRQILGQKVEFLVSFYNNEISEKSEIFDDQFSVERPDGSNFTLKIRSTKLEDSAMYFCASSVDTYQETQYFGPGTRLLVL.

V gene TRBV7-8 combines with J gene TRBJ2-7; 7 nucleotides line up with TRBD2. The junction had 4 bases not matched to a gene; V was cut back by 5 bases and J by 0 bases. This CDR3 is built from 14 residues. CDR1 is SGHVS and CDR2 is FQNEAQ in the germline V gene. The CDR3 loop is CASSIKRDSYEQYF. For the CDR3, the DNA is TGTGCCAGCAGCATCAAGCGGGACTCCTACGAGCAGTACTTC.

The rearrangement uses TRBV19 and TRBJ2-2; 13 nucleotides line up with TRBD2. The CDR3 extends over 18 amino acids. From germline, CDR1 is LNHDA and CDR2 SQIVND (reference sequence). Trimming at V came to 6 bases and at J to 9 bases, leaving 16 bases not matched to a gene. This CDR3 reads CASSRSTSGRVGRRELFF. The DNA of the CDR3 is TGTGCCAGTAGCCGTAGCACTAGCGGGAGGGTAGGTCGCCGGGAGCTGTTTTTT.

The CDR3 DNA is TGTGCCAGCAGCTTATTGGCCACTGAAGCTTTCTTT. Its translation is CASSLLATEAFF. This chain connects TRBV11-2 to TRBJ1-1; D gene uncertain. V was pared by 2 bases and J by 4 bases, with 5 bases between. The CDR3 sequence is 12 residues long. Per germline, CDR1 SGHAT and CDR2 FQNNGV.

The V and J genes are TRBV19 and TRBJ2-1; 9 bases map to TRBD2. The germline V gene has CDR1 LNHDA and CDR2 SQIVND (reference sequence). The J segment lost 4 bases and the V segment lost 3 bases, leaving 1 base of the junction unmatched. CDR3 size: 14 residues. The CDR3 is CASSITSGYNEQFF. CDR3 bases: TGTGCCAGTAGTATCACTAGCGGGTACAATGAGCAGTTCTTC.

The rearrangement uses TRBV30 and TRBJ2-7; TRBD1 aligns across 7 bases. Germline V CDR1 and CDR2: GTSNPN, SVGIG (reference sequence). V lost 8 bases, J lost 2 bases, and 12 bases stayed unmatched. The length of the CDR3 is 14 residues. The CDR3 coding sequence is TGTGCCGGGAACCCCGACGACAGGGCCTACGAGCAGTACTTC. This sequence encodes CAGNPDDRAYEQYF.

The V call is TRBV7-2, the J call TRBJ1-2; D not certain. V lost 5 bases to trimming and J lost 8 bases, with 21 bases between them. Germline V gene lookup returns CDR1 SGHTA and CDR2 FQGNSA. The CDR3 has 15 amino acids. As DNA, the CDR3 is TGTGCCAGCAGCCTGGCCGGCAGTCCGACGGGGGGCTACACCTTC. Its translation is CASSLAGSPTGGYTF.